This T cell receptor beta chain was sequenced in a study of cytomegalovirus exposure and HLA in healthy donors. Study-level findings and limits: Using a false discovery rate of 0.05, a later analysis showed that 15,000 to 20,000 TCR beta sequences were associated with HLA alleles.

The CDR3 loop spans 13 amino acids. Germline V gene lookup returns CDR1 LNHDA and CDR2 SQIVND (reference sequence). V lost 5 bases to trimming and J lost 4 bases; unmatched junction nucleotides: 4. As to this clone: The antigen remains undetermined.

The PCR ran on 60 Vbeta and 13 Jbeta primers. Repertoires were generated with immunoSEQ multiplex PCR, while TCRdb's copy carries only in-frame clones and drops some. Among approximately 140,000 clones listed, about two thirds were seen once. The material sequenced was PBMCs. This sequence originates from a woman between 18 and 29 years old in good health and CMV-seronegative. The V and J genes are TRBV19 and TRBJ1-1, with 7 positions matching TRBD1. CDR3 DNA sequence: TGTGCCAGTAGTGAAGGGACAGTCACTGAAGCTTTCTTT. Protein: CASSEGTVTEAFF. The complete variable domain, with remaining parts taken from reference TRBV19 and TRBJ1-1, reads DGGITQSPKYLFRKEGQNVTLSCEQNLNHDAMYWYRQDPGQGLRLIYYSQIVNDFQKGDIAEGYSVSREKKESFPLTVTSAQKNPTAFYLCASSEGTVTEAFFGQGTRLTVV.